This T cell receptor (beta chain) was recorded in a study of Graves' ophthalmopathy and Graves' hyperthyroidism. Study at large: Researchers classed hyperthyroidism as stable given no ophthalmopathy within 18 months of follow-up.

This clonotype has more than one count but fewer than ten. No antigen is known for it. Regarding the study as a whole: The model reached 65% to 71% sensitivity and approximately 72% specificity for predicting ophthalmopathy progression.

The V and J ends lost 6 bases and 8 bases, in that order; junction bases with no gene match: 3. The CDR3 loop spans 10 amino acids. Germline CDR1 is SQVTM and CDR2 is ANQGSEA. Transcripts of RNA were the source for amplifying TCR beta CDR3 regions. A first-round RT-PCR used HTBI primers, followed by a second-round multiplex PCR. TCRdb re-called the multiplex PCR reads through MiXCR, storing one row per CDR3 protein. The data show around 520,000 distinct CDR3 sequences, just under 40% seen once. Material: peripheral blood or thyroid tissue (not recorded which). The chain has TRBV29-1 and TRBJ1-2; TRBD1 matches 7 bases. This sequence originates from an adult man with Graves' hyperthyroidism. CDR3 sequence (DNA): TGCAGCGTCATGACAGGGGGCTACACCTTC. It yields the protein CSVMTGGYTF. Looking up the rest from reference TRBV29-1 and TRBJ1-2 gives the full variable domain: SAVISQKPSRDICQRGTSLTIQCQVDSQVTMMFWYRQQPGQSLTLIATANQGSEATYESGFVIDKFPISRPNLTFSTLTVSNMSPEDSSIYLCSVMTGGYTFGSGTRLTVV.